This TCR beta chain was obtained from a study of lymphopenia after photon versus proton radiotherapy. Method: immunoSEQ multiplex PCR; TCRdb's copy keeps in-frame clones and lacks some. The table lists about 50,000 clones, about 92% of them singletons. In its sample, this clone was seen once. This material consisted of peripheral blood, taken from a patient treated with photon-based radiotherapy. This TCR was recovered from a woman aged 40-49 years with cholangiocarcinoma.

Here the CDR3 reads CASSLAISGGPYGYTF. The CDR3 DNA sequence: TGTGCCAGCAGCTTGGCAATTTCGGGAGGGCCCTATGGCTACACCTTC. This chain joins TRBV7-2 and TRBJ1-2; D gene unclear. Germline V lookup: CDR1 SGHTA, CDR2 FQGNSA. The CDR3 loop spans 16 amino acids. V was shortened by 3 bases and J by 4 bases, with 18 bases between the two germline ends.